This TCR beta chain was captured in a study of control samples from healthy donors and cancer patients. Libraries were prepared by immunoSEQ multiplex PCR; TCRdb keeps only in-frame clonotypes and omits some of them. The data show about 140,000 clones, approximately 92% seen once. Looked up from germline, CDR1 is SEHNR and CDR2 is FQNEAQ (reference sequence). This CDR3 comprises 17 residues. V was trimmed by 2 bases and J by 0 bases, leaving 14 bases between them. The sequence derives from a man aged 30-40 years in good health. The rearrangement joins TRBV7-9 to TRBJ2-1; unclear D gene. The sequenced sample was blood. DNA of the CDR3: TGTGCCAGCAGCTTATGGGGTGGAGTGAGCTCCTACAATGAGCAGTTCTTC. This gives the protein CASSLWGGVSSYNEQFF.